This is a list of T cell receptor beta chains from one sample in a study of blood T cells in healthy people across ages. TCRdb ran MiXCR on the 5' RACE reads and lists one entry per CDR3 protein. The data hold about 1.8 million distinct CDR3 sequences, with 40% to 55% observed a single time. Sequenced material: blood. The source is a woman between 35 and 50 years old in good health. The CDR3 runs from the conserved cysteine through the conserved F or W. Each record gives: V gene, clone size, D gene, J gene, CDR3 DNA, CDR3 protein. A D gene is named only where the DNA matches it firmly. A clone size is listed for some rows: how often the clone was seen (once, few, many), or a class if it is expanded.

TRBV20-1	NA	TRBD1	TRBJ1-4	TGCAGTGCTAGACGGACAGGGGGTGAAAAACTGTTTTTT	CSARRTGGEKLFF
TRBV5-1	NA	NA	TRBJ2-1	TGCGCCAGCAGCCTGCACAACAATGAGCAGTTCTTC	CASSLHNNEQFF
TRBV4-3	NA	NA	TRBJ2-1	TGCGCCAGCAGCCAAGCCTCCAATGAGCAGTTCTTC	CASSQASNEQFF
TRBV6-1	NA	NA	TRBJ2-7	TGTGCCAGCAGTGAACCGGGACGGGCCTACAATGAGCAGTACTTC	CASSEPGRAYNEQYF
TRBV20-1	NA	TRBD2	TRBJ2-7	TGCAGCGCTCGCCCCTTGTTAGCGGGGGCCTACGAGCAGTACTTC	CSARPLLAGAYEQYF
TRBV7-2	NA	NA	TRBJ1-6	TGTGCCAGCAACGCGAGATGGGGAGATTCACCCCTCCACTTT	CASNARWGDSPLHF
TRBV12-3/TRBV12-4	NA	TRBD2	TRBJ2-7	TGTGCCAGCAGCGAGCGGGGGGGTAGTAATGAGCAGTACTTC	CASSERGGSNEQYF
TRBV5-1	NA	TRBD1	TRBJ2-1	TGCGCCAGCAGCTTGAGCGGTAGAGGGACAGATACATTCAATGAGCAGTTCTTC	CASSLSGRGTDTFNEQFF
TRBV5-1	once	NA	TRBJ2-5	TGCGCCAGCAGCTTGGTGAACAGGGGAGGAGGAGAGACCCAGTACTTC	CASSLVNRGGGETQYF
TRBV19	NA	NA	TRBJ2-5	TGTGCCAGTAGTATAGGCCCTAGGGCTTTGAAGGAGACCCAGTACTTC	CASSIGPRALKETQYF
TRBV28	NA	NA	TRBJ2-5	TGTGCCAGCAGTCCCGGACCGACAGGCTCCTACGGGCAGTACTTC	CASSPGPTGSYGQYF
TRBV5-1	NA	NA	TRBJ2-3	TGCGCCAGCAGCTTGCAAGGGAATCGAGATACGCAGTATTTT	CASSLQGNRDTQYF
TRBV7-2	few	NA	TRBJ1-6	TGTGCCAGCAGCTCATCCAGGGCGACTTCACCCCTCCACTTT	CASSSSRATSPLHF
TRBV4-3	NA	NA	TRBJ2-5	TGCGCCAGCAGCCAAGGGGGTGGGTCCAGGACCCAGTACTTC	CASSQGGGSRTQYF
TRBV7-9	NA	NA	TRBJ1-2	TGTGCCAGCAGCGGTGGACAGATCTGGAACTATGGCTACACCTTC	CASSGGQIWNYGYTF
TRBV29-1	few	TRBD2	TRBJ2-1	TGCAGCGTTGAATGGACTAGCGGGGTGCAGTTCTTC	CSVEWTSGVQFF
TRBV20-1	NA	TRBD2	TRBJ2-3	TGCAGTGCTAGAGGACTAGCGGGGCCCACAGATACGCAGTATTTT	CSARGLAGPTDTQYF
TRBV7-2	NA	TRBD1	TRBJ2-6	TGTGCCAGCAGCTTAGGGTCGGGACAGGGGTCTGGGGCCAACGTCCTGACTTTC	CASSLGSGQGSGANVLTF
TRBV5-1	NA	NA	TRBJ2-3	TGCGCCAGCAGCTTCCAGGGTCGGGAAGATACGCAGTATTTT	CASSFQGREDTQYF
TRBV10-2	NA	TRBD1	TRBJ2-4	TGCGCCAGCAGTGCCACCGGGACAGGGCTGGGAGCCAAAAACATTCAGTACTTC	CASSATGTGLGAKNIQYF
TRBV20-1	NA	NA	TRBJ2-3	TGCAGTGCTAGAGGGCCCCAGAACACAGATACGCAGTATTTT	CSARGPQNTDTQYF
TRBV7-2	NA	TRBD1	TRBJ1-2	TGTGCCAGCAGCTCCCGGGACAGAAACTATGGCTACACCTTC	CASSSRDRNYGYTF
TRBV2	NA	NA	TRBJ1-6	TGTGCCAGCACCCCCGGGACAACGGGGTCACCCCTCCACTTT	CASTPGTTGSPLHF
TRBV9	NA	TRBD2	TRBJ2-1	TGTGCCAGCAGCGTAGGAGGGGAGGGCGGATACAATGAGCAGTTCTTC	CASSVGGEGGYNEQFF
TRBV19	NA	NA	TRBJ2-1	TGTGCCAGTAGTATTTCGGGGACAATTTTCAATGAGCAGTTCTTC	CASSISGTIFNEQFF
TRBV15	NA	NA	TRBJ2-3	TGTGCCACCAGCATTGCGGCTAGCACAGATACGCAGTATTTT	CATSIAASTDTQYF
TRBV5-1	NA	NA	TRBJ2-7	TGCGCCAGCAGCTTCAACACTAACGAGCAGTACTTC	CASSFNTNEQYF
TRBV6-5	few	NA	TRBJ2-7	TGTGCCAGCAGTCGACAGGTCTCCTACGAGCAGTACTTC	CASSRQVSYEQYF
TRBV7-2	few	TRBD2	TRBJ2-5	TGTGCCAGCAGCTTAGGTTTGGGGACTAGGCAAGAGACCCAGTACTTC	CASSLGLGTRQETQYF
TRBV7-7	NA	NA	TRBJ2-4	TGTGCTAGCAGCTTAGCCCGGGGAAACATTCAGTACTTC	CASSLARGNIQYF
TRBV6-2/TRBV6-3	few	NA	TRBJ2-1	TGTGCCAGCAGTTCAGCGAGTGGGGGGTCCAATGAGCAGTTCTTC	CASSSASGGSNEQFF
TRBV11-2	NA	NA	TRBJ1-4	TGTGCCAGCAGCTTAGAGCTCCGGGGAGGAGAAAAACTGTTTTTT	CASSLELRGGEKLFF
TRBV11-2	NA	TRBD2	TRBJ2-5	TGTGCCAGCAGTTTCATAAGCGGGGGGCCGCAAGAGACCCAGTACTTC	CASSFISGGPQETQYF
TRBV29-1	NA	TRBD1	TRBJ2-7	TGCAGCGTTAGGACAGGCTACAATGAGCAGTACTTC	CSVRTGYNEQYF
TRBV14	NA	TRBD2	TRBJ2-7	TGTGCCAGCAGCAAAAGAACTAGCGGGGGCTACGAGCAGTACTTC	CASSKRTSGGYEQYF
TRBV12-3/TRBV12-4	NA	NA	TRBJ1-2	TGTGCCAGCAGGGCTCCTGTGGGGGGAGCGGGCGGCTACACCTTC	CASRAPVGGAGGYTF
TRBV12-3/TRBV12-4	NA	NA	TRBJ2-3	TGTGCCAGCAGTTTCCCCCCGGGTACGGGGGGCGGGGTAGATACGCAGTATTTT	CASSFPPGTGGGVDTQYF
TRBV7-2	NA	TRBD2	TRBJ2-4	TGTGCCAGCAGATCTGAACCGGGACTAGCGGGGGTCAAAAACATTCAGTACTTC	CASRSEPGLAGVKNIQYF
TRBV6-5	few	NA	TRBJ1-6	TGTGCCAGCAGTTCAGGCAGGGGTTCACCCCTCCACTTT	CASSSGRGSPLHF
TRBV28	NA	TRBD2	TRBJ2-7	TGTGCCAGCAGTCTCACTAGCGGGGAGTTCGAGCAGTACTTC	CASSLTSGEFEQYF
TRBV4-2	NA	TRBD1	TRBJ1-2	TGTGCCAGCAGCCAAGGGGACAGGGGGCTTTATGGCTACACCTTC	CASSQGDRGLYGYTF
TRBV27	once	NA	TRBJ2-7	TGTGCCAGCAGTCCGTGCTACGAGCAGTACTTC	CASSPCYEQYF
TRBV4-1	NA	NA	TRBJ2-7	TGCGCCAGCAGCCAAGGCAGGGCTAACGAGCAGTACTTC	CASSQGRANEQYF
TRBV3-1	NA	NA	TRBJ1-2	TGTGCCAGCAGCCCTCACGCGGACAGAGGCTATGGCTACACCTTC	CASSPHADRGYGYTF
TRBV9	few	TRBD2	TRBJ2-4	TGTGCCAGCAGCGTAGGGCTAGCGGGGGGGCCGGCCAAAAACATTCAGTACTTC	CASSVGLAGGPAKNIQYF
TRBV6-1	few	NA	TRBJ2-7	TGTGCCAGCAGTCCCCAGGTGGGGGACGTACTTTACGAGCAGTACTTC	CASSPQVGDVLYEQYF
TRBV4-3	NA	TRBD1	TRBJ2-3	TGCGCCAGCAGCCAAGGTCAGGGGGTTGTAACAGATACGCAGTATTTT	CASSQGQGVVTDTQYF
TRBV27	NA	TRBD1	TRBJ1-2	TGTGCCAGCAGCCCTTGGACAGGGCCCTATGGCTACACCTTC	CASSPWTGPYGYTF
TRBV6-2/TRBV6-3	NA	NA	TRBJ2-5	TGTGCCAGCAGCATAATAAAGGGATCAGAAGAGACCCAGTACTTC	CASSIIKGSEETQYF
TRBV19	NA	TRBD1	TRBJ2-1	TGTGCCAGTAATCCCGATTCCCCGGGACAGGCGAATTCCTACAATGAGCAGTTCTTC	CASNPDSPGQANSYNEQFF
TRBV12-3/TRBV12-4	NA	NA	TRBJ2-1	TGTGCCAGCAGTTTAGTTGGCAGGGGAGCCGTTCATGAGCAGTTCTTC	CASSLVGRGAVHEQFF
TRBV20-1	NA	TRBD1	TRBJ2-5	TGCAGTGCTAGCCCTGGGACAGGGGGCGCGGGTCGGCGAGAGACCCAGTACTTC	CSASPGTGGAGRRETQYF
TRBV14	few	NA	TRBJ2-5	TGTGCCAGCAGCCTCCGGGTTCACGGCGAGACCCAGTACTTC	CASSLRVHGETQYF
TRBV7-9	NA	NA	TRBJ1-1	TGTGCCAGCAGCTTAGTCTTAACTGAAGCTTTCTTT	CASSLVLTEAFF
TRBV7-2	few	NA	TRBJ2-3	TGTGCCAGCATGATGGTCGGTGGCACAGATACGCAGTATTTT	CASMMVGGTDTQYF
TRBV9	NA	NA	TRBJ2-3	TGTGCCAGCAGCACCAGCGGGTCTTTCACAGATACGCAGTATTTT	CASSTSGSFTDTQYF
TRBV6-5	NA	NA	TRBJ1-4	TGTGCCAGCACCGCATCCCCGGGGGTTGGGGAAAAACTGTTTTTT	CASTASPGVGEKLFF
TRBV28	NA	NA	TRBJ2-1	TGTGCCAGCAGTAATCAACTCCTTTCCTACAATGAGCAGTTCTTC	CASSNQLLSYNEQFF
TRBV20-1	NA	NA	TRBJ1-4	TGCAGTGCTTGCCAAACTAATGAAAAACTGTTTTTT	CSACQTNEKLFF
TRBV6-2/TRBV6-3	few	NA	TRBJ1-2	TGTGCCAGCAAGGCGTTGGGTGACGGCTATGGCTACACCTTC	CASKALGDGYGYTF